The 18 T cell receptor beta chains presented below share a single source sample, sequenced in a study of CD8 T cells in Susac syndrome. Reverse transcription used roughly 0.5 to 1 ug RNA and random hexamers. TCRdb passed the immunoSEQ multiplex PCR reads through MiXCR, listing each CDR3 protein once. The top ten hold 0.093% of the sample, which has approximately 190,000 distinct CDR3 sequences, roughly 96% seen once. What was sequenced was CD4+ T cells from PBMCs. These receptors all stem from a human donor with multiple sclerosis.

This rearrangement joins TRBV30 to TRBJ1-6; no reliable D call. Between the trimmed V and J ends, which lost 3 bases and 10 bases, there was a span of 13 bases. Germline loops: CDR1 GTSNPN, CDR2 SVGIG (reference sequence). The CDR3 has 13 amino acids. The CDR3 sequence: CAWRLAGLSPLHF. In DNA, the CDR3 is TGTGCCTGGAGATTAGCTGGTTTATCACCCCTCCACTTT.

The rearrangement links TRBV12-3 or TRBV12-4 to TRBJ2-2, with a weak D call TRBD1 (6 bases). V lost 11 bases to trimming and J lost 5 bases, with 18 bases between them. The CDR3 has 14 residues. The CDR3, as DNA: TGTGCCGGCCAAGGGGGTGGGGAGACCGGGGAGCTGTTTTTT. Translated: CAGQGGGETGELFF.

The rearrangement joins TRBV15 to TRBJ2-1, with 9 bases fitting TRBD1. Germline CDR1 and CDR2: LNHNV and YYDKDF (reference sequence). With V trimmed by 7 bases and J by 4 bases, 5 bases remained unmatched. This CDR3 spans 14 amino acids. CDR3: CATNRDRAYNEQFF. The DNA of the CDR3 is TGTGCCACCAACCGGGACAGGGCGTACAATGAGCAGTTCTTC.

The rearrangement links TRBV10-3 to TRBJ2-1; the D is unclear. The CDR3 consists of 13 residues. The germline gives CDR1 ENHRY, CDR2 SYGVKD. V lost 5 bases and J 5 bases, leaving 10 bases between the germline ends. The CDR3 coding sequence is TGTGCCATCAGTTTCACACAAAACAATGAGCAGTTCTTC. It translates to CAISFTQNNEQFF.

This clonotype was observed a single time. This rearrangement joins TRBV25-1 to TRBJ2-7, with a possible D match to TRBD2 (7 bases). Germline V lookup: CDR1 MGHDK, CDR2 SYGVNS. CDR3 length equals 15 residues. Trimming removed 6 bases from V and 2 bases from J, with 17 bases in between. In DNA form, the CDR3 reads TGTGCCAGCAGGGGGGGGCAGAACCGCCCCTACGAGCAGTACTTC. Protein: CASRGGQNRPYEQYF.

V usage is TRBV20-1 and J usage is TRBJ2-3; TRBD2 matches 10 bases. The CDR3 contains 15 residues. Losses at the gene ends were 8 bases for V and 2 bases for J; bases not matched to a gene: 10. The germline V gene encodes CDR1 DFQATT and CDR2 SNEGSKA (reference sequence). CDR3 amino acids: CSQISLAGPTDTQYF. The CDR3, as DNA: TGCAGTCAAATATCACTAGCGGGACCCACAGATACGCAGTATTTT.

This chain joins TRBV19 and TRBJ2-5, with 9 positions matching TRBD1. CDR3 length equals 14 residues. CDR1 and CDR2 from the germline V gene are LNHDA and SQIVND (reference sequence). V trimming: 6 bases; J trimming: 5 bases; junction bases outside the gene matches: 7. CDR3: CASRDRGRGETQYF. CDR3 DNA sequence: TGTGCCAGTAGAGACAGGGGGAGGGGGGAGACCCAGTACTTC.

This clonotype was counted a single time. The V call is TRBV5-4, the J call TRBJ2-5, with 8 bases lining up with TRBD1. Germline values: CDR1 SGHNT, CDR2 YYREEE (reference sequence). There are 12 residues in the CDR3. The ends lost 9 bases at V and 2 bases at J; junction bases unmatched: 3. The CDR3 here is CATGQGQETQYF. The CDR3, as DNA: TGTGCCACTGGACAGGGACAAGAGACCCAGTACTTC.

V usage is TRBV29-1 and J usage is TRBJ2-2, with D hard to call. Trimming shortened V by 7 bases and J by 0 bases, and 15 bases separated the two germline ends. The CDR3 spans 15 residues. The germline V gene encodes CDR1 SQVTM and CDR2 ANQGSEA. CDR3 sequence (DNA): TGCAGCGCCGGGTATAAAGGCCCGAACACCGGGGAGCTGTTTTTT. Encoded protein: CSAGYKGPNTGELFF.

The CDR3 sequence is CASVPQGQETQYF. As DNA, the CDR3 is TGTGCTAGTGTCCCACAGGGACAAGAGACCCAGTACTTC. The chain recombines TRBV12-5 with TRBJ2-5; TRBD1 might be the D (6 bases). The germline V gene encodes CDR1 LGHNT and CDR2 FRNRAP. Trimming took 7 bases from V and 2 from J, leaving 11 bases between them. The CDR3 has 13 residues.

The chain couples TRBV30 to TRBJ2-7, with D tentatively TRBD2 (6 bases). CDR1 and CDR2 from the germline V gene are GTSNPN and SVGIG (reference sequence). V lost 5 bases and J 7 bases, leaving 15 bases between the germline ends. The CDR3 has 12 amino acids. As DNA, the CDR3 is TGTGCCTGGGGGGGAGGATCTAGGGAGCAGTACTTC. It encodes CAWGGGSREQYF. The full variable domain, in which reference TRBV30 and TRBJ2-7 provide the parts outside the CDR3, is SQTIHQWPATLVQPVGSPLSLECTVEGTSNPNLYWYRQAAGRGLQLLFYSVGIGQISSEVPQNLSASRPQDRQFILSSKKLLLSDSGFYLCAWGGGSREQYFGPGTRLTVT.

V usage is TRBV29-1 and J usage is TRBJ1-3, with D possibly matching TRBD1 (5 bases). Between the trimmed V and J ends, which lost 6 bases and 0 bases, there was a span of 12 bases. Germline CDR1 reads SQVTM; CDR2 reads ANQGSEA. This CDR3 has 14 amino acids. The CDR3 sequence is CSVDSGNSGNTIYF. CDR3 bases: TGCAGCGTCGACAGTGGGAACTCTGGAAACACCATATATTTT.

The rearrangement uses TRBV30 and TRBJ2-3; D is ambiguous. Deletions cut 2 bases from V and 4 bases from J, with 4 bases between. CDR1 and CDR2 from the germline V gene are GTSNPN and SVGIG (reference sequence). CDR3 length: 11 residues. In nucleotides, the CDR3 is TGTGCCTGGAGTACGGCAGATACGCAGTATTTT. It specifies CAWSTADTQYF.

This clonotype occurred once. V is TRBV29-1 and J is TRBJ1-1; D gene ambiguous. The V end lost 4 bases, the J end lost 1 base, and 7 bases lay between the germline ends. Germline V gene sequence: CDR1 SQVTM, CDR2 ANQGSEA. CDR3 length equals 12 residues. The CDR3 is CSVGGGNTEAFF. DNA of the CDR3: TGCAGCGTTGGAGGAGGGAACACTGAAGCTTTCTTT. Variable domain in full (rest from reference TRBV29-1 and TRBJ1-1): SAVISQKPSRDICQRGTSLTIQCQVDSQVTMMFWYRQQPGQSLTLIATANQGSEATYESGFVIDKFPISRPNLTFSTLTVSNMSPEDSSIYLCSVGGGNTEAFFGQGTRLTVV.

The rearrangement links TRBV15 to TRBJ2-7; 7 positions agree with TRBD2. The ends lost 8 bases at V and 6 bases at J; junction bases unmatched: 10. This CDR3 is 13 amino acids long. Germline V gene lookup returns CDR1 LNHNV and CDR2 YYDKDF (reference sequence). The CDR3 sequence is CATAAGEGLEQYF. CDR3 sequence (DNA): TGTGCCACCGCCGCGGGGGAGGGGCTCGAGCAGTACTTC.

The gene calls are TRBV2 and TRBJ2-7, with D perhaps matching TRBD1 (5 bases). Germline V gives CDR1 SNHLY, CDR2 FYNNEI. The CDR3 length is 12 residues. V shed 6 bases and J shed 9 bases, with 15 bases lying between them. DNA for the CDR3: TGTGCCAGCAGGGAGACAGTGGAGCGGCAGTACTTC. Its translation: CASRETVERQYF.

This clonotype was recorded only once. V is TRBV24-1 and J is TRBJ2-3; no clear D gene. The germline gives CDR1 KGHDR, CDR2 SFDVKD. The CDR3 spans 12 residues. V lost 1 base to trimming and J lost 5 bases, with 3 bases between them. The CDR3 DNA reads TGTGCCACCAGTGATTTTAGAGATACGCAGTATTTT. This codes for CATSDFRDTQYF.

This clonotype showed up just once. The CDR3 DNA is TGTGCCAACACTAAGTTCAGGGGGCGGACCGGGGAGCTGTTTTTT. Translation gives CANTKFRGRTGELFF. The chain carries TRBV7-8 and TRBJ2-2; the match to TRBD1 covers 8 bases. V lost 10 bases, J lost 5 bases, and 12 bases stayed unmatched. This CDR3 spans 15 amino acids. Germline lookup yields CDR1 SGHVS and CDR2 FQNEAQ.